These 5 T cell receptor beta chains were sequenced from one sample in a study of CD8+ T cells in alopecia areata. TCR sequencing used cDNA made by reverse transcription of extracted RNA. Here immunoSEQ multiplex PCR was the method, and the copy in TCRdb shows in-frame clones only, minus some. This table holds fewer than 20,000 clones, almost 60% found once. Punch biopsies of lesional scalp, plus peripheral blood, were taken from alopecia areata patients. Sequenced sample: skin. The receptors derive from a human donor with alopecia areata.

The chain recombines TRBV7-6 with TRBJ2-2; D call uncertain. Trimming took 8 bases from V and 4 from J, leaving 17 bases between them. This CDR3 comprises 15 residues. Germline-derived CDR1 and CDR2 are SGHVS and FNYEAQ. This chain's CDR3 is CASSAIRSGTGELFF. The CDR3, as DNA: TGTGCCAGCTCCGCTATTCGGTCGGGCACCGGGGAGCTGTTTTTT.

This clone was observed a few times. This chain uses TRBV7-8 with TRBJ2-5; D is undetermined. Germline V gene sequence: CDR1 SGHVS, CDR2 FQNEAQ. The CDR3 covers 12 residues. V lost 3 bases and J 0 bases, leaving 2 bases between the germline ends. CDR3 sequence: CASSLYQETQYF. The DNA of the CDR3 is TGTGCCAGCAGCTTGTACCAAGAGACCCAGTACTTC. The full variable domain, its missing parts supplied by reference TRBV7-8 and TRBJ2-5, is GAGVSQSPRYKVAKRGQDVALRCDPISGHVSLFWYQQALGQGPEFLTYFQNEAQLDKSGLPSDRFFAERPEGSVSTLKIQRTQQEDSAVYLCASSLYQETQYFGPGTRLLVL.

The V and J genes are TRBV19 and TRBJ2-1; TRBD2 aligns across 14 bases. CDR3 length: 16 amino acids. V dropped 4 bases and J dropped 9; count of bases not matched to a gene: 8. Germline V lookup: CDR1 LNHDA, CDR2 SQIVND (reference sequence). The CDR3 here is CASSTGTSGSLVEQFF. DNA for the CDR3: TGTGCCAGTAGTACCGGGACTAGCGGGAGTTTAGTTGAGCAGTTCTTC.

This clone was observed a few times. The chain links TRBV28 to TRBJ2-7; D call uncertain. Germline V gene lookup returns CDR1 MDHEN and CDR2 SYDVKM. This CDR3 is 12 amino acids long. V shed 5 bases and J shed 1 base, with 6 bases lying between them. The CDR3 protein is CASSTASYEQYF. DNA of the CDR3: TGTGCCAGCAGTACAGCTTCCTACGAGCAGTACTTC.

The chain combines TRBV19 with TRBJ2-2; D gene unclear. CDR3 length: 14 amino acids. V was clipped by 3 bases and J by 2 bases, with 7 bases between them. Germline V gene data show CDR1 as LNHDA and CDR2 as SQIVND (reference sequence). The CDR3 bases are TGTGCCAGTAGTATGTACAGAAACACCGGGGAGCTGTTTTTT. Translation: CASSMYRNTGELFF.